This TCR beta chain emerged from a study of shared clonotypes between healthy human individuals (dated by TCRdb to the early 2020s). At the level of the whole study: The cohort comprised a couple of women and three men aged 18 to 49 years. Different laboratories and diverse techniques were used to prepare libraries and sequence TCR repertoires, to increase sequencing depth and limit assay-specific biases. Each donor's leukapheresis produced roughly between roughly 0.85 and 10 billion PBMCs. To estimate repertoire size and how much clonotype sharing occurs between individuals, the study deeply sequenced the blood TCR repertoires of roughly 5 healthy adults. For each donor, CD4 naive and CD4 memory were each given three plates, CD8 naive was given two plates, and CD8 memory was given one plate.

Using the deep immunoSEQ assay, multiplex PCR amplified TCR CDR3 regions from genomic DNA. For each cell subset, the extracted genomic DNA was distributed evenly across all wells of several immunoSEQ 96-well plates, and each plate served as one replicate. For sorted subsets, approximately 210 ng of genomic DNA, equivalent to around 30,000 T cell genomes, went into each replicate PCR. Purified libraries were measured with a Qubit 3.0 fluorometer, size-checked on a Bioanalyzer 2100, and measured again with the KAPA Library Quantification kit. Every immunoSEQ 96-well plate was sequenced on a separate single-read 150-cycle Illumina NextSeq 550 flow cell. Per the original workflow: The immunoSEQ output contained only junctional sequences without quality scores, so filtering could not match that applied to full-length reads. Sequences were annotated with PyIR, a Python wrapper for IgBLAST v1.9, and V/J genes and CDR3 were assigned using IMGT germline references. Any read was removed if the V/J assignment was weak (E-value above 1e-6), the CDR3 was missing, or the read contained stop codons, out-of-frame junctions, or ambiguous translated residues. V3J clonotypes were defined as sequences sharing an identical inferred V gene, J gene, and CDR3 amino acid sequence. Percentage overlap between repertoires was calculated by dividing the number of shared unique clonotypes by the size of the smaller repertoire. Repertoire richness was assessed with RTK rarefaction, the Chao1 estimator, and Recon v2.1 estimates of unobserved clonotypes. OLGA was used to compute generation probabilities for all TCRbeta clonotypes that the gDNA method yielded from a few donors. TCRdb provides this immuneACCESS table in a form limited to in-frame rearrangements. Some clones are lacking; in checked studies, under half of them reflect an unresolved V gene, and why the rest are absent is not known. V, J and clone size are those of that table, while D and trimming were read from the DNA. Counted in this sample were around 1.9 million clones; roughly 91% of them appeared once. The ten largest clones represent around 1.7% of the sample.

General findings and caveats noted by the study authors: Compared with non-shared clonotypes, the clonotypes found in all four sorted-subset donors had higher generation probabilities. Sharing across four donors was observed for about 4.8% of naive CD4, around 3.5% of naive CD8, 2.3% of memory CD4, and around 0.4% of memory CD8 clonotypes. Even with the large sequencing depth, rarefaction of the sorted-subset datasets indicated that sequencing was incomplete. Because the study included only a small number of donors, the genetic and exposure-history diversity represented was limited. Sampling was limited to blood, and TCR repertoires in tissue likely differ from TCR repertoires in blood. Pairwise subsampling led to the expectation that sequencing depth would affect the degree of clonotype sharing among donors. Estimated clonotype richness was generally larger for naive than for memory subsets.

According to the germline V gene, CDR1 reads SNHLY and CDR2 reads FYNNEI. From the cysteine through the phenylalanine, the CDR3 covers 16 amino acids. Only CDR3 DNA remains: 48 bases, in frame from the first base. V gives up 3 bases and J gives up 0 bases, and the segment between their germline ends measures 13 bases. Details on this clone: There is no known antigen for this receptor. Base qualities are not provided; no much larger clone lies one nucleotide away.

For the CD8 naive samples, CD45RO-negative cells were positively selected for CCR7, yielding a CD45RA+CCR7+ population from which TemRA cells were excluded. The donors were healthy, HIV-negative adults with no recently reported acute infections or vaccinations. All donors were Caucasian adults living in Nashville, Tennessee, USA. Blood was collected by leukapheresis, and PBMCs were isolated by Ficoll-Histopaque density gradient centrifugation and then cryopreserved in liquid nitrogen vapor phase. Analytical flow cytometry was used to check the purity and quantity of every magnetically sorted T cell population. Genomic DNA was isolated from every sorted fraction and measured by UV absorbance on a Nanodrop 2000c.

This sequence originates from a young man in good health. Some clones in this sample may be carry-over from other donors' samples. This chain is built from TRBV2 and TRBJ2-3, with the D gene too uncertain to name. Input material: naive CD8+ T cells from PBMCs. Reading the label with the study, this specimen's cell subset or site is: CD45RA+CCR7+. The CDR3 region: CASSDPSWPSTDTQYF. Here is the DNA: TGTGCCAGCAGTGACCCAAGCTGGCCAAGCACAGATACGCAGTATTTT.